The TCR beta chain described here comes from a study of blood T cell repertoires in COVID-19. Turning to the study itself: In each case, the material was cDNA or gDNA derived from T cells, B-cell-depleted T cells, or PBMCs.

Authors' processing steps: Amplifying reference gene primers gave estimates of nucleated cell counts. Here immunoSEQ multiplex PCR was the method, and the copy in TCRdb shows in-frame clones only, minus some. The D gene and trimming were derived from the DNA, and the V and J assignments and clone size from that table. The sample lists roughly 40,000 clones; nearly 90% were seen once. Trimming took 5 bases from V and 5 from J, leaving 18 bases between them. The CDR3 spans 15 residues. Germline loops: CDR1 MGHDK, CDR2 SYGVNS. The source is a man in his forties or fifties with active COVID-19. V is TRBV25-1 and J is TRBJ2-5, with unresolved D. Sequenced: peripheral blood. The CDR3 nucleotides read TGTGCCAGCAGTTCCCCCCGAGCCTCCGGGGAGACCCAGTACTTC. It codes for CASSSPRASGETQYF. The whole variable domain, remainder taken from reference TRBV25-1 and TRBJ2-5, is EADIYQTPRYLVIGTGKKITLECSQTMGHDKMYWYQQDPGMELHLIHYSYGVNSTEKGDLSSESTVSRIRTEHFPLTLESARPSHTSQYLCASSSPRASGETQYFGPGTRLLVL.